The rows below give T cell receptor beta chains drawn from one sample of a study of OX40 agonist ivuxolimab in advanced cancers. The assay was immunoSEQ multiplex PCR, and TCRdb's table has in-frame clones only and misses some. Among 40,000 to 50,000 clones listed, 80% to 90% were seen once. The material was CD4+ or CD8+ T cells sorted from blood, obtained in a trial of the OX40 agonist ivuxolimab. Receptor source: an adult with an advanced solid tumor such as melanoma, head and neck, liver or kidney cancer. Both conserved end residues are part of each CDR3. Fields, in order: clone size, V gene, J gene, D gene, CDR3 DNA, CDR3 protein. A D gene is named only where the DNA matches it firmly. Size tells how often a clone was seen (once, few, many) or the class of an expanded clone, and some rows leave it out.

clone size: -; V gene: TRBV5-6; J gene: TRBJ2-2; D gene: -; CDR3 DNA: TGTGCCAGCAGCTTGGCTGGTTGGACGGAATGGGGGGAGCTGTTTTTT; CDR3 protein: CASSLAGWTEWGELFF
clone size: -; V gene: TRBV11-2; J gene: TRBJ2-1; D gene: -; CDR3 DNA: TGTGCCAGCACGGGGGACCCTTACAATGAGCAGTTCTTC; CDR3 protein: CASTGDPYNEQFF
clone size: -; V gene: TRBV7-3; J gene: TRBJ2-1; D gene: TRBD1; CDR3 DNA: TGTGCCAGCAGCTTGGGGACAGGGAGCTCCTACAATGAGCAGTTCTTC; CDR3 protein: CASSLGTGSSYNEQFF
clone size: -; V gene: TRBV30; J gene: TRBJ1-3; D gene: -; CDR3 DNA: TGTGCCTGGAGACAGGGAAACACCATATATTTT; CDR3 protein: CAWRQGNTIYF
clone size: -; V gene: TRBV4-3; J gene: TRBJ1-4; D gene: -; CDR3 DNA: TGCGCCAGCAGCCAGTATAACAGGGCTGATAATGAAAAACTGTTTTTT; CDR3 protein: CASSQYNRADNEKLFF
clone size: medium-sized; V gene: TRBV4-1; J gene: TRBJ1-2; D gene: -; CDR3 DNA: TGCGCCAGCAGCCAAGAGGATGACGGGGCTAACTATGGCTACACCTTC; CDR3 protein: CASSQEDDGANYGYTF
clone size: -; V gene: TRBV7-2; J gene: TRBJ1-1; D gene: -; CDR3 DNA: TGTGCCAGCAGCTTACGAGGCATACTGAACACTGAAGCTTTCTTT; CDR3 protein: CASSLRGILNTEAFF
clone size: -; V gene: TRBV7-9; J gene: TRBJ2-1; D gene: TRBD2; CDR3 DNA: TGTGCCAGCAGCCGGGGGGGCATGAATGAGCAGTTCTTC; CDR3 protein: CASSRGGMNEQFF
clone size: -; V gene: TRBV6-5; J gene: TRBJ2-7; D gene: TRBD1; CDR3 DNA: TGTGCCAGCAGTTTAAGACAGGGAGTAGACGAGCAGTACTTC; CDR3 protein: CASSLRQGVDEQYF
clone size: -; V gene: TRBV27; J gene: TRBJ2-7; D gene: -; CDR3 DNA: TGTGCCAGCACCGGGAGCTCCTACGAGCAGTACTTC; CDR3 protein: CASTGSSYEQYF
clone size: -; V gene: TRBV10-1; J gene: TRBJ2-6; D gene: TRBD1; CDR3 DNA: TGCGCCAGAGCGACAGGGGGAGGATCTGGGGCCAACGTCCTGACTTTC; CDR3 protein: CARATGGGSGANVLTF
clone size: -; V gene: TRBV6-5; J gene: TRBJ1-4; D gene: -; CDR3 DNA: TGTGCCAGCAGTTACGAAGGGGGAGAAACTGAAAAACTGTTTTTT; CDR3 protein: CASSYEGGETEKLFF
clone size: -; V gene: TRBV11-2; J gene: TRBJ2-3; D gene: -; CDR3 DNA: TGTGCCAGCAGCTTAGGTAGTGCCGCAGATACGCAGTATTTT; CDR3 protein: CASSLGSAADTQYF
clone size: -; V gene: TRBV9; J gene: TRBJ2-7; D gene: TRBD2; CDR3 DNA: TGTGCCAGCAGCGTGAGCGGGGGGGTCAACGAGCAGTACTTC; CDR3 protein: CASSVSGGVNEQYF
clone size: -; V gene: TRBV27; J gene: TRBJ1-1; D gene: -; CDR3 DNA: TGTGCCAGCAGTCAGACGAACACTGAAGCTTTCTTT; CDR3 protein: CASSQTNTEAFF
clone size: -; V gene: TRBV4-1; J gene: TRBJ2-7; D gene: -; CDR3 DNA: TGCGCCAGCAGCCAAGCAGGGCCAACCTACGAGCAGTACTTC; CDR3 protein: CASSQAGPTYEQYF
clone size: -; V gene: TRBV4-2; J gene: TRBJ2-1; D gene: TRBD2; CDR3 DNA: TGTGCCAGCAGCCAAGAAGGAGGCCTAGCGGGGGGCCAGGGGTTCTTC; CDR3 protein: CASSQEGGLAGGQGFF
clone size: once; V gene: TRBV4-3; J gene: TRBJ2-7; D gene: -; CDR3 DNA: TGCGCCAGCAGCCAAGTAGCAGGGTCCTCCTACGAGCAGTACTTC; CDR3 protein: CASSQVAGSSYEQYF
clone size: -; V gene: TRBV19; J gene: TRBJ1-2; D gene: -; CDR3 DNA: TGTGCCAGTAGCTTACAGGGAAACTATGGCTACACCTTC; CDR3 protein: CASSLQGNYGYTF
clone size: -; V gene: TRBV6-5; J gene: TRBJ1-1; D gene: -; CDR3 DNA: TGTGCCAGCAGCGCAGGGATGAACACTGAAGCTTTCTTT; CDR3 protein: CASSAGMNTEAFF
clone size: -; V gene: TRBV30; J gene: TRBJ1-6; D gene: -; CDR3 DNA: TGTGCCTGGAGGTCCGTCTATAATTCACCCCTCCACTTT; CDR3 protein: CAWRSVYNSPLHF
clone size: few; V gene: TRBV10-1; J gene: TRBJ1-2; D gene: TRBD1; CDR3 DNA: TGCGCCAGCAGTGGCCGACAGGGTTATGGCTACACCTTC; CDR3 protein: CASSGRQGYGYTF
clone size: -; V gene: TRBV7-9; J gene: TRBJ2-3; D gene: TRBD1; CDR3 DNA: TGTGCCAGCAGCCCCTGGACAGGGACAGATACGCAGTATTTT; CDR3 protein: CASSPWTGTDTQYF
clone size: -; V gene: TRBV9; J gene: TRBJ2-1; D gene: TRBD1; CDR3 DNA: TGTGCCAGCAGCGTTTATCAGGGGGACCCCTACAATGAGCAGTTCTTC; CDR3 protein: CASSVYQGDPYNEQFF
clone size: -; V gene: TRBV4-3; J gene: TRBJ2-7; D gene: -; CDR3 DNA: TGCGCCAGCAGCCAAGATCGGGGGTCCTACGAGCAGTACTTC; CDR3 protein: CASSQDRGSYEQYF
clone size: -; V gene: TRBV19; J gene: TRBJ1-1; D gene: -; CDR3 DNA: TGTGCCAGGCCTCCACAGGGAGCGCTCTTT; CDR3 protein: CARPPQGALF
clone size: -; V gene: TRBV9; J gene: TRBJ1-2; D gene: -; CDR3 DNA: TGTGCCAGCAGCGTAGGTACAGCAGGATATGGCTACACCTTC; CDR3 protein: CASSVGTAGYGYTF
clone size: -; V gene: TRBV11-3; J gene: TRBJ1-1; D gene: -; CDR3 DNA: TGTGCCAGCAGCTTAGGGGTCGGAACTGAAGCTTTCTTT; CDR3 protein: CASSLGVGTEAFF
clone size: -; V gene: TRBV9; J gene: TRBJ1-4; D gene: -; CDR3 DNA: TGTGCCAGCAGCGGGGAAGGGAGTAATGAAAAACTGTTTTTT; CDR3 protein: CASSGEGSNEKLFF
clone size: few; V gene: TRBV5-1; J gene: TRBJ2-2; D gene: TRBD2; CDR3 DNA: TGCGCCAGCAGCTTGGAGGCTAGCGGGGCCTCCGGGGAGCTGTTTTTT; CDR3 protein: CASSLEASGASGELFF
clone size: -; V gene: TRBV7-8; J gene: TRBJ1-2; D gene: TRBD1; CDR3 DNA: TGTGCCAGCAGCTTTCTCGGGACAGTCGGCTTTGGGGACACCTTC; CDR3 protein: CASSFLGTVGFGDTF
clone size: -; V gene: TRBV4-3; J gene: TRBJ1-4; D gene: -; CDR3 DNA: TGCGCCAGCAGCCAAGCGAATCTAGTCCCTAATGAAAAACTGTTTTTT; CDR3 protein: CASSQANLVPNEKLFF
clone size: once; V gene: TRBV1; J gene: TRBJ1-2; D gene: -; CDR3 DNA: TGCACCAGCAGCCAAACCGCAGGCTTAGTTTTGGATGGCTACACCTTC; CDR3 protein: CTSSQTAGLVLDGYTF
clone size: once; V gene: TRBV28; J gene: TRBJ2-7; D gene: -; CDR3 DNA: TGTGCCAGCAGTTTGGGCGAGCAGTACTTC; CDR3 protein: CASSLGEQYF
clone size: -; V gene: TRBV6-6; J gene: TRBJ2-1; D gene: -; CDR3 DNA: TGTGCCAGCAGCTACGAGGGGGGGCCGGGCAATGAGCAGTTCTTC; CDR3 protein: CASSYEGGPGNEQFF
clone size: once; V gene: TRBV27; J gene: TRBJ2-2; D gene: -; CDR3 DNA: TGTGCCAGCAGTTTAGGGGCGAGCACCGGGGAGCTGTTTTTT; CDR3 protein: CASSLGASTGELFF
clone size: -; V gene: TRBV15; J gene: TRBJ2-1; D gene: -; CDR3 DNA: TGTGCCACCAGCAGAGATAGGGGCGGCAATGAGCAGTTCTTC; CDR3 protein: CATSRDRGGNEQFF
clone size: -; V gene: TRBV18; J gene: TRBJ1-6; D gene: -; CDR3 DNA: TGTGCCAGCTCACCACCAGGTCAAGGGAAGGGTTCACCCCTCCACTTT; CDR3 protein: CASSPPGQGKGSPLHF
clone size: -; V gene: TRBV7-6; J gene: TRBJ1-6; D gene: -; CDR3 DNA: TGTGCCAGCAGCCTAGGGGAGGGGGGATTTAATTCACCCCTCCACTTT; CDR3 protein: CASSLGEGGFNSPLHF
clone size: -; V gene: TRBV7-6; J gene: TRBJ1-1; D gene: -; CDR3 DNA: TGTGCCAGCAGCTTAGCGCTGGGAGGTTTGAACACTGAAGCTTTCTTT; CDR3 protein: CASSLALGGLNTEAFF
clone size: -; V gene: TRBV28; J gene: TRBJ1-3; D gene: -; CDR3 DNA: TGTGCCAGCAGTTTCTACAGTACTGGAAACACCATATATTTT; CDR3 protein: CASSFYSTGNTIYF
clone size: -; V gene: TRBV14; J gene: TRBJ2-7; D gene: TRBD1; CDR3 DNA: TGTGCCAGCAGCCGCCTTGAACAGGGGATTTACGAGCAGTACTTC; CDR3 protein: CASSRLEQGIYEQYF
clone size: -; V gene: TRBV29-1; J gene: TRBJ2-7; D gene: TRBD1; CDR3 DNA: TGCAGCGTTGAAGAGGACAGGGCTCCCGAGCAGTACTTC; CDR3 protein: CSVEEDRAPEQYF
clone size: -; V gene: TRBV4-3; J gene: TRBJ2-1; D gene: -; CDR3 DNA: TGCGCCAGCAGCCAAGACTTTGGCGGGGTCGAAGAGCAGTTCTTC; CDR3 protein: CASSQDFGGVEEQFF
clone size: -; V gene: TRBV6-5; J gene: TRBJ2-7; D gene: -; CDR3 DNA: TGTGCCAGCAGTTTCCAGGGATACGAGCAGTACTTC; CDR3 protein: CASSFQGYEQYF
clone size: -; V gene: TRBV7-7; J gene: TRBJ2-5; D gene: -; CDR3 DNA: TGTGCTAGCAGCTTAGGTGGCCAAGAGACCCAGTACTTC; CDR3 protein: CASSLGGQETQYF
clone size: -; V gene: TRBV7-9; J gene: TRBJ2-3; D gene: -; CDR3 DNA: TGTGCCAGCAGGATAGGCACAGATACGCAGTATTTT; CDR3 protein: CASRIGTDTQYF
clone size: -; V gene: TRBV11-2; J gene: TRBJ2-7; D gene: -; CDR3 DNA: TGTGCCAGCAGTCCCCAGGTTTACGAGCAGTACTTC; CDR3 protein: CASSPQVYEQYF
clone size: -; V gene: TRBV2; J gene: TRBJ1-2; D gene: TRBD1; CDR3 DNA: TGTGCCAGCAGTGCTCGGACAGGGGACTATGGCTACACCTTC; CDR3 protein: CASSARTGDYGYTF
clone size: -; V gene: TRBV6-5; J gene: TRBJ1-5; D gene: -; CDR3 DNA: TGTGCCAAAAACAATCAGCCCCAGCATTTT; CDR3 protein: CAKNNQPQHF
clone size: medium-sized; V gene: TRBV11-2; J gene: TRBJ2-7; D gene: -; CDR3 DNA: TGTGCCAGCAGCTTAGGGGACCCTTACGAGCAGTACTTC; CDR3 protein: CASSLGDPYEQYF
clone size: -; V gene: TRBV19; J gene: TRBJ2-1; D gene: TRBD2; CDR3 DNA: TGTGCCAGTAGAATTGGGGCTAGCGGGGGTAATGAGCAGTTCTTC; CDR3 protein: CASRIGASGGNEQFF
clone size: -; V gene: TRBV6-1; J gene: TRBJ2-7; D gene: -; CDR3 DNA: TGTGCCAGCAGTATTCGGGACGGCTCCTACGAGCAGTACTTC; CDR3 protein: CASSIRDGSYEQYF
clone size: -; V gene: TRBV5-6; J gene: TRBJ2-5; D gene: -; CDR3 DNA: TGTGCCAGCAGCCGATTGGGTCCAGGGGCGGAGACCCAGTACTTC; CDR3 protein: CASSRLGPGAETQYF
clone size: once; V gene: TRBV4-3; J gene: TRBJ2-1; D gene: TRBD1; CDR3 DNA: TGCGCCAGCAGCCCAAATCCCGGGACAGGGGACTACAATGAGCAGTTCTTC; CDR3 protein: CASSPNPGTGDYNEQFF
clone size: -; V gene: TRBV9; J gene: TRBJ2-5; D gene: -; CDR3 DNA: TGTGCCAGCAGCGGGCCCTTAGGGACTCGATACCCCGGAGCGGAGACCCAGTACTTC; CDR3 protein: CASSGPLGTRYPGAETQYF